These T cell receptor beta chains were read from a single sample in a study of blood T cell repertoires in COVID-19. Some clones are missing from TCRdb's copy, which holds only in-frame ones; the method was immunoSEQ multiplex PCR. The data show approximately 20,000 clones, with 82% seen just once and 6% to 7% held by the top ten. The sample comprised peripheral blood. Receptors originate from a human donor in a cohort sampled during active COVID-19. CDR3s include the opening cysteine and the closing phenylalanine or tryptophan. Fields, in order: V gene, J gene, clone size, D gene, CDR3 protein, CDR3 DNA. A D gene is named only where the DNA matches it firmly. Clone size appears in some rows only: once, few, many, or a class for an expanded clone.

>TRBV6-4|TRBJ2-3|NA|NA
CASSLSGGGSDTQYF
TGTGCCAGCAGTCTCTCAGGAGGAGGCTCAGATACGCAGTATTTT
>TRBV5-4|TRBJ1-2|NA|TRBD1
CASSLDRQGNYGYTF
TGTGCCAGCAGCTTGGACCGACAGGGGAACTATGGCTACACCTTC
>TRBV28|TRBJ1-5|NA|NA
CASSLWQGSQPQHF
TGTGCCAGCAGTTTATGGCAGGGTAGTCAGCCCCAGCATTTT
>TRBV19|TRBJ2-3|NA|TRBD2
CASSGTGLAKGVATQYF
TGTGCCAGTAGCGGTACGGGACTAGCGAAAGGAGTGGCTACGCAGTATTTT
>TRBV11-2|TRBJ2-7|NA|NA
CASSLDRAATGEQYF
TGTGCCAGCAGCTTAGATCGGGCGGCCACGGGGGAGCAGTACTTC
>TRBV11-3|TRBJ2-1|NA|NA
CASSPSGRTPYNEQFF
TGTGCCAGCAGCCCATCGGGGAGGACCCCCTACAATGAGCAGTTCTTC
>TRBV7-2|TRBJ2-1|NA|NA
CASGGASVTSKQFF
TGTGCCAGCGGAGGTGCTAGCGTAACTTCTAAGCAGTTCTTC
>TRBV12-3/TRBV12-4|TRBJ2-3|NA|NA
CASSFGGLLTQYF
TGTGCCAGCAGTTTCGGGGGGCTACTGACGCAGTATTTT
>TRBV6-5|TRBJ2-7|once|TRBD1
CASSYRGTADYEQYF
TGTGCCAGCAGTTACCGAGGGACAGCCGACTACGAGCAGTACTTC
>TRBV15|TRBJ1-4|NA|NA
CATSRSTAVNEKLFF
TGTGCCACCAGCAGATCTACAGCCGTTAATGAAAAACTGTTTTTT
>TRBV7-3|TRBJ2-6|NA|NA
CASRSGANVLTF
TGTGCCAGCCGTTCTGGGGCCAACGTCCTGACTTTC
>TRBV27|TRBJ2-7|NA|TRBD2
CASSLRWTSQSYEQYF
TGTGCCAGCAGTTTGAGATGGACTAGCCAATCCTACGAGCAGTACTTC
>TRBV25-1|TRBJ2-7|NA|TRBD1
CASRGTDSYEQYF
TGTGCCAGCAGGGGGACAGACTCCTACGAGCAGTACTTC
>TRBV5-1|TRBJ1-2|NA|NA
CASSLDRYYGYTF
TGCGCCAGCAGCTTGGACAGATACTATGGCTACACCTTC
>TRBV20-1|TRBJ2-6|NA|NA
CSASSREPNVLTF
TGCAGTGCTAGTTCACGGGAGCCCAACGTCCTGACTTTC
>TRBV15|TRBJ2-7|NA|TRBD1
CATSRDNAGGYEQYF
TGTGCCACCAGCAGAGATAACGCAGGGGGCTACGAGCAGTACTTC
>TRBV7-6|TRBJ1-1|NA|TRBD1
CASSIGQGNTEAFF
TGTGCCAGCAGCATCGGACAGGGGAACACTGAAGCTTTCTTT
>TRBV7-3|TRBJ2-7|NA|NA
CASSLTPDKSSYEQYF
TGTGCCAGCAGCTTAACCCCAGACAAGAGCTCCTACGAGCAGTACTTC
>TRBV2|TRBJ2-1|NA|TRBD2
CASSGLAGGPRLFF
TGTGCCAGCAGTGGTCTAGCGGGAGGGCCTCGTTTGTTCTTC
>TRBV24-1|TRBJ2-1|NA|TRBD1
CATSDALDRGRDEQFF
TGTGCCACCAGTGATGCACTAGACAGGGGAAGGGATGAGCAGTTCTTC
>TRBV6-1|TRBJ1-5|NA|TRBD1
CASSAARQGTRSNQPQHF
TGTGCCAGCAGTGCTGCTAGACAGGGCACTAGGAGCAATCAGCCCCAGCATTTT
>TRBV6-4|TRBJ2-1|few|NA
CASSAGSYNEQFF
TGTGCCAGCAGTGCGGGGTCCTACAATGAGCAGTTCTTC
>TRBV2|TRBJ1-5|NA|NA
CASSEMRGGQPQHF
TGTGCCAGCAGTGAAATGAGAGGGGGACAGCCCCAGCATTTT
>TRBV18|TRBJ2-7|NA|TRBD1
CASSEDRGGYEQYF
TGTGCCAGCTCAGAAGACAGGGGAGGCTACGAGCAGTACTTC